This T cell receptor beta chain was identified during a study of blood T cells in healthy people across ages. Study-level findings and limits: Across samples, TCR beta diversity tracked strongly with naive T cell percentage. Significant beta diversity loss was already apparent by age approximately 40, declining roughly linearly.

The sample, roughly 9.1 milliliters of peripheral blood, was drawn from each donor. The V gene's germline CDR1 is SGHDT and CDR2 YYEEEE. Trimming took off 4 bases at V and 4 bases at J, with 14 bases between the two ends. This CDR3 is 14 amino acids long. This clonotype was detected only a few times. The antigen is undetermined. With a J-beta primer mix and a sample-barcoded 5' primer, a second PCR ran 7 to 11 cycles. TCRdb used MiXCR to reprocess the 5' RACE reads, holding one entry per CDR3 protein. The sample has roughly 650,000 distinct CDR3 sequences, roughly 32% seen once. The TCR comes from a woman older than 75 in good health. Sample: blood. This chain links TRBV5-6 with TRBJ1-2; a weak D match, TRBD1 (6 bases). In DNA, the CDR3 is TGTGCCAGCAGCCGGGGGCGAGGGCTCTATGGCTACACCTTC. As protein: CASSRGRGLYGYTF.